This T cell receptor (beta chain) is from a study of T-cell memory formation after mild COVID-19. Whole-study findings and limits: The appearance of some responding clones in pre-infection memory suggested that cross-reactive memory joined.

Worth noting for this clonotype: Its antigen is unidentified.

Trimming removed 6 bases at V and 1 base at J, with 12 bases between. CDR3 size: 14 residues. TCRdb redid the calling of the 5' RACE reads with MiXCR, one entry per CDR3 protein. The sample has 550,000 to 700,000 distinct CDR3 sequences; 17% are singletons. The chain recombines TRBV12-3 or TRBV12-4 with TRBJ2-5, with no clear D. The source material was PBMCs or a T cell subset sorted from them (not recorded which). The TCR was taken from an adult woman who had mild COVID-19 (a few samples of this study predate the infection). Cell type and time point are not known. CDR3: CASSPTFVQETQYF. In nucleotides, the CDR3 is TGTGCCAGCAGCCCGACATTTGTCCAAGAGACCCAGTACTTC.